This T cell receptor beta chain appears in the sequencing data of a study of blood T cell repertoires in COVID-19. Measured with immunoSEQ multiplex PCR; TCRdb has only the in-frame clones, and not every one. The sample holds just over 95,000 clones, approximately 87% seen once. The CDR3 totals 17 residues. Per germline, CDR1 MDHEN and CDR2 SYDVKM. V lost 5 bases to trimming and J lost 0 bases; unmatched junction nucleotides: 6. V and J are TRBV28 and TRBJ1-3; the match to TRBD1 covers 11 bases. The sample was peripheral blood. This receptor was identified in a human donor in a cohort sampled during active COVID-19. The CDR3 protein is CASSSRTGGTSGNTIYF. The CDR3 nucleotides read TGTGCCAGCAGTAGTCGGACAGGGGGCACCTCTGGAAACACCATATATTTT.